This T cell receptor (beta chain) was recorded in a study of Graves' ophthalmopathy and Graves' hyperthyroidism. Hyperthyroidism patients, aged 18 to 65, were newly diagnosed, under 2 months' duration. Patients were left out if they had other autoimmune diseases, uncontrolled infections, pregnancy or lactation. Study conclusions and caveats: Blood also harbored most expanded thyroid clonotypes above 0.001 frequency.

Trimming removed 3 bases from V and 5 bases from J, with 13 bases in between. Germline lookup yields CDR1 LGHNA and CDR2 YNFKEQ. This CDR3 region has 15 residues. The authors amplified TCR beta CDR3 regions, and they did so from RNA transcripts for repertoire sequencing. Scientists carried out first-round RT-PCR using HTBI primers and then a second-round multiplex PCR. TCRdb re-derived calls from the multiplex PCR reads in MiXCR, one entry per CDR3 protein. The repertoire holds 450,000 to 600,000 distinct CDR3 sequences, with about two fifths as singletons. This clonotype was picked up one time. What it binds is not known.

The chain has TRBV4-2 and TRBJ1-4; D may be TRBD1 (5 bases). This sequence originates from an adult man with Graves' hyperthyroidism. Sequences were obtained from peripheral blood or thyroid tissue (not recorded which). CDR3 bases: TGTGCCAGCAGCCAGGAGGGACGGGGCAATGAAAAACTGTTTTTT. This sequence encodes CASSQEGRGNEKLFF.